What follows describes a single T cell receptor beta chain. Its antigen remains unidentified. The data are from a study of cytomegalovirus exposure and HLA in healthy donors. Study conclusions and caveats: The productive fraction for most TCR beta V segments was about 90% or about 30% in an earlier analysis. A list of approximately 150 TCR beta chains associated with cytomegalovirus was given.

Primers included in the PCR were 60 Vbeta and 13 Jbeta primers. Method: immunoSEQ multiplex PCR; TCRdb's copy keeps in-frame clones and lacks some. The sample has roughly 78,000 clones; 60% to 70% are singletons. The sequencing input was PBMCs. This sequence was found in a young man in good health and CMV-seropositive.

The CDR3 here is CASSGPSGGTDTQYF. The CDR3 DNA is TGTGCCAGCAGCGGACCTAGCGGGGGCACAGATACGCAGTATTTT. The chain has TRBV9 and TRBJ2-3, with 9 positions matching TRBD2. Per the germline V gene, CDR1 is SGDLS and CDR2 is YYNGEE. The J segment lost 1 base and the V segment lost 3 bases, leaving 3 bases of the junction unmatched. The CDR3 consists of 15 residues.